The present entry profiles one T cell receptor (beta chain) with its context. Germline assignment: CDR1 LGHDT and CDR2 YNNKEL (reference sequence). This CDR3 comprises 15 residues. V lost 4 bases to trimming and J lost 10 bases, with 22 bases between them. Repertoires were generated with immunoSEQ multiplex PCR, while TCRdb's copy carries only in-frame clones and drops some. The sample has under 300,000 clones, over 80% seen once. Participants in the exposed group had met a COVID-19 case in the 2 weeks before joining the study. This entry comes from a study of blood T cell repertoires in COVID-19. About the study: Italy, Spain and the United States were the sources of the convalescent and acute COVID-19 samples. The analysed material was cDNA or gDNA that came from T cells, B-cell-depleted T cells, or PBMCs.

The sequenced sample consisted of PBMCs or T cells enriched from blood (not recorded which). The rearrangement uses TRBV3-1 (or the pseudogene TRBV3-2) and TRBJ1-1, with a tentative D call TRBD1 (5 bases). The sequence derives from a middle-aged woman who had been exposed to COVID-19. This CDR3 is CASSLTYQGNGGAFF. DNA of the CDR3: TGTGCCAGCAGCCTTACCTACCAGGGAAACGGTGGAGCTTTCTTT.